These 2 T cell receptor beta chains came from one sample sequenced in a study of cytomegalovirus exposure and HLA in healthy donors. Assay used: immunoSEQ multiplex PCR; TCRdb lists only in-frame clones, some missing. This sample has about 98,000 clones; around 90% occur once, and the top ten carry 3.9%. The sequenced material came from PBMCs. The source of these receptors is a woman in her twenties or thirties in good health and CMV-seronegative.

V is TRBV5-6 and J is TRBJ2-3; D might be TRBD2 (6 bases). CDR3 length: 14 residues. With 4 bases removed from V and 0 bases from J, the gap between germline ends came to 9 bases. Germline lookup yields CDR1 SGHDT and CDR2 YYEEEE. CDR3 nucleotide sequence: TGTGCCAGCAGCATAGCGGTTAGCACAGATACGCAGTATTTT. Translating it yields CASSIAVSTDTQYF.

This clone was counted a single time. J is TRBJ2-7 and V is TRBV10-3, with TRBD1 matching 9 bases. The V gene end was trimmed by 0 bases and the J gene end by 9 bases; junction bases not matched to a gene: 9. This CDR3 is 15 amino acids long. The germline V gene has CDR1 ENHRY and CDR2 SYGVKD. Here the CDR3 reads CAISESKGQGGRQYF. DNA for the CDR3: TGTGCCATCAGTGAGTCGAAGGGACAGGGCGGCAGGCAGTACTTC.